These 4 T cell receptor beta chains were sequenced from one sample in a study of a mutant IDH1 vaccine in newly diagnosed glioma. Assay used: immunoSEQ multiplex PCR; TCRdb lists only in-frame clones, some missing. This table holds about 50,000 clones, roughly 85% found once. Time point denoted: baseline, week 1 (first vaccination visit). Treatment in this sample: pre-vaccination baseline after standard-of-care therapy. Sequences were derived from PBMCs, sampled from a glioma patient treated with radiotherapy, temozolomide or both. Receptors originate from a man between 40 and 49 years old with glioma.

This clone was detected once. This rearrangement joins TRBV25-1 to TRBJ2-2; D not certain. CDR1 and CDR2 from the germline V gene are MGHDK and SYGVNS. Trimming took 3 bases from V and 5 from J, leaving 10 bases between them. The CDR3 has 14 residues. The CDR3 coding sequence is TGTGCCAGCAGTGACCCCCGGAAGACCGGGGAGCTGTTTTTT. Translated: CASSDPRKTGELFF.

J is TRBJ2-2 and V is TRBV7-2; 7 bases agree with TRBD2. Germline V gives CDR1 SGHTA, CDR2 FQGNSA. The CDR3 runs 13 residues. The V gene end was trimmed by 5 bases and the J gene end by 9 bases; junction bases not matched to a gene: 6. This CDR3 is CASSPQRGRELFF. CDR3 bases: TGTGCCAGCAGCCCACAGCGGGGCCGGGAGCTGTTTTTT.

The chain recombines TRBV19 with TRBJ1-1; unclear D gene. V was shortened by 6 bases and J by 1 base, with 6 bases between the two germline ends. Germline values: CDR1 LNHDA, CDR2 SQIVND (reference sequence). There are 12 residues in the CDR3. As DNA, the CDR3 is TGTGCCAGTAGGACGGGGAACACTGAAGCTTTCTTT. Amino acid sequence: CASRTGNTEAFF. The variable domain in full, completed from reference TRBV19 and TRBJ1-1, reads DGGITQSPKYLFRKEGQNVTLSCEQNLNHDAMYWYRQDPGQGLRLIYYSQIVNDFQKGDIAEGYSVSREKKESFPLTVTSAQKNPTAFYLCASRTGNTEAFFGQGTRLTVV.

This chain links TRBV18 with TRBJ1-5, with D perhaps TRBD1 (6 bases). This CDR3 region has 13 residues. Trimming stripped 4 bases from V and 2 bases from J, with 6 bases between. From germline, CDR1 is KGHSH and CDR2 LQKENI. The CDR3 region is CASSRQGNQPQHF. In nucleotides, the CDR3 is TGTGCCAGCTCACGACAGGGCAATCAGCCCCAGCATTTT.